One and the same sample provided the 32 T cell receptor beta chains below, sequenced in a study of T cell responses to AZD1222 COVID-19 vaccine. The data were produced by immunoSEQ multiplex PCR, yet TCRdb's version contains in-frame clones alone and is incomplete. The sample has fewer than 150,000 clones, 85% to 90% seen once; the top ten hold about 7.4%. The material sequenced was peripheral blood, taken on day 0 of AZD1222 vaccination. Source of these receptors: an adult in good health.

J is TRBJ1-1 and V is TRBV6-6; perhaps TRBD1 as D (6 bases). The CDR3 runs to 13 residues. The germline V gene encodes CDR1 MNHNY and CDR2 SVGAGI (reference sequence). Trimming removed 6 bases from V and 3 bases from J, with 11 bases in between. CDR3 DNA sequence: TGTGCCAGCAGCCCGAGGGGGGACACTGAAGCTTTCTTT. Amino acid sequence: CASSPRGDTEAFF.

The rearrangement joins TRBV6-1 to TRBJ2-6, with D possibly being TRBD1 (6 bases). CDR3 length: 16 amino acids. Germline CDR1 and CDR2: MNHNS and SASEGT. Deletions cut 4 bases from V and 2 bases from J, with 12 bases between. The CDR3 reads CASSALQGPGANVLTF. DNA for the CDR3: TGTGCCAGCAGTGCCCTACAGGGCCCTGGGGCCAACGTCCTGACTTTC.

V gene TRBV19 combines with J gene TRBJ2-2; TRBD2 aligns across 7 bases. Germline assignment: CDR1 LNHDA and CDR2 SQIVND (reference sequence). The CDR3 spans 14 residues. Trimming cost V 7 bases and J 6 bases; bases outside gene matches: 8. CDR3 DNA sequence: TGTGCCAGTACCCCAACTAGCGTCCCCGGGGAGCTGTTTTTT. It is translated as CASTPTSVPGELFF.

This chain joins TRBV28 and TRBJ1-4; the D is unclear. Trimming took off 2 bases at V and 7 bases at J, with 14 bases between the two ends. CDR1 MDHEN and CDR2 SYDVKM come from the germline V gene. There are 15 residues in the CDR3. The CDR3 protein is CASSLRRVNFEKLFF. CDR3 in DNA: TGTGCCAGCAGTTTAAGGAGGGTGAATTTTGAAAAACTGTTTTTT.

The chain is built from TRBV6-5 and TRBJ2-5; D is perhaps TRBD1 (5 bases). Trimming took off 0 bases at V and 4 bases at J, with 9 bases between the two ends. The germline CDR1 and CDR2 sequences are MNHEY and SVGAGI. The CDR3 extends over 14 amino acids. The CDR3 region is CASSYSGVPETQYF. In DNA, the CDR3 is TGTGCCAGCAGTTACTCAGGGGTCCCAGAGACCCAGTACTTC.

The chain couples TRBV20-1 to TRBJ1-4; TRBD1 is a possible D gene (5 bases). The CDR3 runs to 11 residues. Germline CDR1 is DFQATT and CDR2 is SNEGSKA (reference sequence). The V end was cut by 1 base, the J end by 10 bases, with 7 bases between. Written as DNA, the CDR3 is TGCAGTGCTAGAGGTGGGGGAAAACTGTTTTTT. It is translated as CSARGGGKLFF.

V and J are TRBV11-2 and TRBJ1-1; 8 bases agree with TRBD1. The trim removed 0 bases at V and 0 bases at J, leaving 6 bases unmatched. Germline CDR1 and CDR2: SGHAT and FQNNGV. This CDR3 is built from 17 residues. CDR3 region: CASSLDRGTGMNTEAFF. The CDR3 DNA is TGTGCCAGCAGCTTAGATCGCGGGACAGGAATGAACACTGAAGCTTTCTTT.

J is TRBJ2-2 and V is TRBV2; 12 nucleotides match TRBD2. This CDR3 spans 16 amino acids. Trimming removed 2 bases from V and 4 bases from J; junction bases left unmatched: 2. Germline loops: CDR1 SNHLY, CDR2 FYNNEI. CDR3 DNA: TGTGCCAGCAGTGAAACTAGCGGGAGGTCCACCGGGGAGCTGTTTTTT. It yields the protein CASSETSGRSTGELFF.

This sequence joins TRBV10-3 and TRBJ2-2; D perhaps matches TRBD2 (5 bases). The V end lost 3 bases, the J end lost 0 bases, and 14 bases lay between the germline ends. This CDR3 spans 17 amino acids. The germline CDR1 and CDR2 sequences are ENHRY and SYGVKD. The CDR3 loop is CAISDSGRLPNTGELFF. DNA for the CDR3: TGTGCCATCAGTGATTCGGGCAGACTACCGAACACCGGGGAGCTGTTTTTT.

The chain recombines TRBV7-9 with TRBJ1-2; 8 nucleotides match TRBD1. Looked up from germline, CDR1 is SEHNR and CDR2 is FQNEAQ (reference sequence). This CDR3 has 16 amino acids. V trimming: 5 bases; J trimming: 3 bases; junction bases outside the gene matches: 11. The CDR3 DNA sequence: TGTGCCAGCAGCACCCAACTGGGGACAGGCGACTATGGCTACACCTTC. Translated: CASSTQLGTGDYGYTF.

The chain employs TRBV28 and TRBJ1-5; D might be TRBD1 (5 bases). The ends were cut back, 5 bases at V and 6 bases at J, with 17 bases in the middle. The length of the CDR3 is 15 residues. CDR1 is MDHEN and CDR2 is SYDVKM in the germline V gene. The CDR3 region is CASSPPGGSGQPQHF. In nucleotides, the CDR3 is TGTGCCAGCAGTCCTCCTGGGGGATCGGGTCAGCCCCAGCATTTT.

This clone was seen a handful of times. The chain combines TRBV5-1 with TRBJ2-2; D perhaps matches TRBD1 (6 bases). From germline, CDR1 is SGHRS and CDR2 YFSETQ. V shed 4 bases and J shed 6 bases, with 16 bases lying between them. The CDR3 has 15 amino acids. CDR3 sequence: CASSATGFSAGELFF. The CDR3 nucleotides are TGCGCCAGCAGCGCAACAGGGTTTTCGGCCGGGGAGCTGTTTTTT.

Comment on this clone: This sample also contains other DNA sequences that code for the same CDR3. The chain carries TRBV30 and TRBJ1-5, with no clear D. Trimming took off 0 bases at V and 2 bases at J, with 5 bases between the two ends. This CDR3 has 13 amino acids. Germline V gene lookup returns CDR1 GTSNPN and CDR2 SVGIG (reference sequence). This chain's CDR3 is CAWSVEGNQPQHF. The CDR3 DNA sequence: TGTGCCTGGAGTGTTGAAGGCAATCAGCCCCAGCATTTT.

CDR3 residues: CASSLSGGLYEQYF. The CDR3, as DNA: TGTGCCAGCAGCTTATCAGGGGGCCTCTACGAGCAGTACTTC. V gene TRBV7-2 combines with J gene TRBJ2-7; TRBD1 matches 8 bases. The CDR3 contains 14 residues. Germline V lookup: CDR1 SGHTA, CDR2 FQGNSA. Trimming cost V 2 bases and J 3 bases; bases outside gene matches: 3.

The genes are TRBV9 and TRBJ2-7; possibly TRBD2 for D (6 bases). Trimming cost V 3 bases and J 8 bases, with 18 bases left between them. This CDR3 contains 14 residues. Germline V lookup: CDR1 SGDLS, CDR2 YYNGEE. The CDR3 reads CASSAGPGGTQQYF. The CDR3 nucleotides read TGTGCCAGCAGCGCGGGCCCTGGGGGGACCCAGCAGTACTTC.

V and J are TRBV7-6 and TRBJ2-5, with D unresolved. The germline V gene has CDR1 SGHVS and CDR2 FNYEAQ. The CDR3 covers 13 residues. Trimming cost V 0 bases and J 4 bases, with 6 bases left between them. The CDR3 loop is CASSLAGRETQYF. The CDR3 DNA sequence: TGTGCCAGCAGCTTAGCGGGAAGAGAGACCCAGTACTTC.

Comments on this clone: Within the sample, other DNA sequences also encode this same CDR3. The chain recombines TRBV11-2 with TRBJ2-2, with a weak D call TRBD1 (6 bases). The CDR3 contains 14 residues. Germline CDR1 and CDR2: SGHAT and FQNNGV. V dropped 3 bases and J dropped 1 base, with 6 bases sitting between them. The CDR3 sequence: CASSLGQNTGELFF. The CDR3 DNA follows: TGTGCCAGCAGCTTGGGACAGAACACCGGGGAGCTGTTTTTT.

The V gene is TRBV7-3, the J gene TRBJ2-3; 7 nucleotides agree with TRBD2. The CDR3 totals 16 residues. From germline, CDR1 is SGHTA and CDR2 FQGTGA. Unmatched junction bases numbered 9, after V lost 4 bases and J lost 2 bases. Here the CDR3 reads CASSSSGTTNTDTQYF. CDR3 bases: TGTGCCAGCAGCTCTTCCGGGACTACCAACACAGATACGCAGTATTTT. The full variable domain, in which reference TRBV7-3 and TRBJ2-3 provide the parts outside the CDR3, is GAGVSQTPSNKVTEKGKYVELRCDPISGHTALYWYRQSLGQGPEFLIYFQGTGAADDSGLPNDRFFAVRPEGSVSTLKIQRTERGDSAVYLCASSSSGTTNTDTQYFGPGTRLTVL.

The gene calls are TRBV7-9 and TRBJ2-1; either TRBD1 or TRBD2 may fit D (7 bases each). Trimming removed 5 bases at V and 3 bases at J, with 17 bases between. Germline values: CDR1 SEHNR, CDR2 FQNEAQ (reference sequence). The CDR3 is 16 residues long. The CDR3 sequence: CASSPRGGPLYNEQFF. CDR3 nucleotides: TGTGCCAGCAGCCCCAGGGGGGGGCCCCTCTACAATGAGCAGTTCTTC.

This clone was observed once. This chain links TRBV30 with TRBJ1-5; possibly TRBD1 for D (6 bases). V was pared by 4 bases and J by 0 bases, with 16 bases between. This CDR3 is 16 amino acids long. Germline values: CDR1 GTSNPN, CDR2 SVGIG (reference sequence). CDR3 nucleotides: TGTGCCTGGAACCGGGGGACACTATATAGCAATCAGCCCCAGCATTTT. It translates to CAWNRGTLYSNQPQHF. The full variable domain, its missing parts supplied by reference TRBV30 and TRBJ1-5, is SQTIHQWPATLVQPVGSPLSLECTVEGTSNPNLYWYRQAAGRGLQLLFYSVGIGQISSEVPQNLSASRPQDRQFILSSKKLLLSDSGFYLCAWNRGTLYSNQPQHFGDGTRLSIL.

J is TRBJ1-1 and V is TRBV5-1, with TRBD1 matching over 9 bases. Trimming removed 4 bases from V and 4 bases from J; junction bases left unmatched: 5. The CDR3 runs to 14 residues. Germline loops: CDR1 SGHRS, CDR2 YFSETQ. DNA for the CDR3: TGCGCCAGCAGCCCGACAGGGGGTCGCACTGAAGCTTTCTTT. Translating gives CASSPTGGRTEAFF.

Only one count was recorded for this clone. This chain links TRBV30 with TRBJ1-5; D gene ambiguous. V was pared by 4 bases and J by 4 bases, with 11 bases between. CDR3 size: 13 residues. Germline assignment: CDR1 GTSNPN and CDR2 SVGIG (reference sequence). CDR3 sequence (DNA): TGTGCCTGGAACTCGGACCCAAATCAGCCCCAGCATTTT. As protein: CAWNSDPNQPQHF.

The genes are TRBV27 and TRBJ2-2; D uncertain. Germline values: CDR1 MNHEY, CDR2 SMNVEV (reference sequence). The CDR3 totals 13 residues. Trimming removed 2 bases at V and 5 bases at J, with 6 bases between. The chain's CDR3 is CASSLKGTGELFF. The CDR3 bases are TGTGCCAGCAGTTTAAAGGGTACCGGGGAGCTGTTTTTT.

The V call is TRBV28, the J call TRBJ1-6; possibly TRBD1 for D (5 bases). The CDR3 covers 17 residues. Germline CDR1 reads MDHEN; CDR2 reads SYDVKM. V was shortened by 5 bases and J by 3 bases, with 17 bases between the two germline ends. The CDR3 is CASSRGTAKGYNSPLHF. The CDR3 nucleotides are TGTGCCAGCAGTCGCGGGACCGCCAAGGGCTATAATTCACCCCTCCACTTT.

CDR3 region: CASSDRQGSGDTQYF. CDR3 DNA sequence: TGTGCCAGCAGTGATCGACAGGGTTCAGGAGATACGCAGTATTTT. The chain employs TRBV6-1 and TRBJ2-3; 7 nucleotides match TRBD1. J gave up 5 bases and V 3 bases, and 8 bases lay outside the gene matches. Germline CDR1 and CDR2: MNHNS and SASEGT. CDR3 length equals 15 residues.

The chain's CDR3 is CASPFYYGYTF. For the CDR3, the DNA is TGTGCCAGCCCATTTTACTATGGCTACACCTTC. The rearrangement links TRBV2 to TRBJ1-2; D is unclear. V lost 8 bases and J lost 3, with 7 bases in between. The CDR3 sequence is 11 residues long. CDR1 is SNHLY and CDR2 is FYNNEI in the germline V gene.

The gene calls are TRBV6-2 or TRBV6-3 and TRBJ2-7; 8 nucleotides align to TRBD1. This CDR3 is built from 15 residues. Germline assignment: CDR1 MNHEY and CDR2 SVGEGT. V shed 5 bases and J 3 bases; nucleotides not matched to a gene: 9. The CDR3 sequence: CASSGGTGLYYEQYF. DNA of the CDR3: TGTGCCAGCAGTGGCGGGACAGGTTTATACTACGAGCAGTACTTC.

The CDR3 DNA is TGTGCCAGCAGCTTGACTCAGGGGGCGGCTAATGAAAAACTGTTTTTT. This gives the protein CASSLTQGAANEKLFF. J is TRBJ1-4 and V is TRBV7-9; 8 bases match TRBD1. The CDR3 length is 16 residues. Germline assignment: CDR1 SEHNR and CDR2 FQNEAQ (reference sequence). V trimming: 3 bases; J trimming: 3 bases; junction bases outside the gene matches: 6. The entire variable domain, with the rest obtained from reference TRBV7-9 and TRBJ1-4, is as follows: DTGVSQNPRHKITKRGQNVTFRCDPISEHNRLYWYRQTLGQGPEFLTYFQNEAQLEKSRLLSDRFSAERPKGSFSTLEIQRTEQGDSAMYLCASSLTQGAANEKLFFGSGTQLSVL.

The rearrangement joins TRBV4-2 to TRBJ2-5, with TRBD1 matching 7 bases. With V trimmed by 10 bases and J by 2 bases, 7 bases remained unmatched. This CDR3 has 13 amino acids. Germline V CDR1 and CDR2: LGHNA, YNFKEQ. Written as DNA, the CDR3 is TGTGCCATCTCAAGGGACAGACAAGAGACCCAGTACTTC. Protein sequence: CAISRDRQETQYF.

The rearrangement joins TRBV11-1 to TRBJ1-5, with D maybe TRBD1 (5 bases). Germline CDR1 reads SGHAT; CDR2 reads FQDESV (reference sequence). The ends were cut back, 5 bases at V and 3 bases at J, with 11 bases in the middle. The CDR3 sequence is 14 residues long. In DNA form, the CDR3 reads TGTGCCAGCAGCCCAGACAGTTTCAATCAGCCCCAGCATTTT. Residues: CASSPDSFNQPQHF.

This clone is a singleton in its sample. The CDR3 spells CASRGDPFGPYEQYF. CDR3 bases: TGTGCCAGCAGGGGGGACCCCTTTGGACCGTACGAGCAGTACTTC. The chain combines TRBV6-4 with TRBJ2-7; D tentatively reads TRBD1 or TRBD2 (5 bases each). The V gene's germline CDR1 is MRHNA and CDR2 SNTAGT. Trimming left V 6 bases short and J 4 bases short, with 19 bases between. This CDR3 is 15 amino acids long.

This clone was seen a single time. The chain links TRBV28 to TRBJ1-3; D uncertain. Trimming took 5 bases from V and 0 from J, leaving 11 bases between them. Per germline, CDR1 MDHEN and CDR2 SYDVKM. The CDR3 contains 15 residues. The CDR3 coding sequence is TGTGCCAGCAGTGCGACATCCAGCTCTGGAAACACCATATATTTT. Amino acid sequence: CASSATSSSGNTIYF.